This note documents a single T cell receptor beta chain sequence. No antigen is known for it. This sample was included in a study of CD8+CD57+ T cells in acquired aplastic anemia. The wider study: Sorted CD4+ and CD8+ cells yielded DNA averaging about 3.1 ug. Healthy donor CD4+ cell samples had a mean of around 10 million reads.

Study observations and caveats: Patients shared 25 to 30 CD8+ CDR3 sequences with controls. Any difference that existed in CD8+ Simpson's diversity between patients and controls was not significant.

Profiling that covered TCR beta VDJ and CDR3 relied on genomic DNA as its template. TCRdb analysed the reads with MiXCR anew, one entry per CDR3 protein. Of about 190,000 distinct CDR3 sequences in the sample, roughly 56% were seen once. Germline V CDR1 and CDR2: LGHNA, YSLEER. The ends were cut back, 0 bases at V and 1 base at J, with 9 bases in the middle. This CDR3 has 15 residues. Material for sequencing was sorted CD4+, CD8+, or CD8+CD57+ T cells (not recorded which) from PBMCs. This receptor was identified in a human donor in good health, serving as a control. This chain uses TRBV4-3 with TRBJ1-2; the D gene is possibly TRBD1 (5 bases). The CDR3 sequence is CASSQDPGLNYGYTF. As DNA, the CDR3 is TGCGCCAGCAGCCAAGACCCGGGACTTAACTATGGCTACACCTTC.